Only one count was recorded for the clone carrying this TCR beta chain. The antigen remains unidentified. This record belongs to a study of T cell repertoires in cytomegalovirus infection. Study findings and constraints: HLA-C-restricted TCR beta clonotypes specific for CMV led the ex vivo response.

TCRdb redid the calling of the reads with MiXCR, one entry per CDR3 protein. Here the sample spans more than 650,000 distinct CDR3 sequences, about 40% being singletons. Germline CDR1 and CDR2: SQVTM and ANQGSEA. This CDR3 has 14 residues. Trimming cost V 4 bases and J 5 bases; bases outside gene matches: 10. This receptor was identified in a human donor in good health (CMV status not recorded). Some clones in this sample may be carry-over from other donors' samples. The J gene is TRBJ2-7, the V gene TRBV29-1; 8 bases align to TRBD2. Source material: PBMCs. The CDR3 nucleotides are TGCAGCGTTGTACGGGGGGGTCCGAGCGACGAGCAGTACTTC. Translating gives CSVVRGGPSDEQYF.